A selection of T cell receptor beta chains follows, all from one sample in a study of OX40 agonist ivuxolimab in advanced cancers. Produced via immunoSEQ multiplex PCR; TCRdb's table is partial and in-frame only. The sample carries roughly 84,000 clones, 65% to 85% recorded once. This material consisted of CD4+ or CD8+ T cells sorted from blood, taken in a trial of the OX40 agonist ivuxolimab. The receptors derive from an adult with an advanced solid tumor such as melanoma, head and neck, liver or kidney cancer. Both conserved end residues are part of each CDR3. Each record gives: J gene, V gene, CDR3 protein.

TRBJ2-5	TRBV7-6	CASSFLQETQYF
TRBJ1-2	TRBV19	CASSIRDRGFYGYTF
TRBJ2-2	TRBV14	CASSQGTGYTGELFF
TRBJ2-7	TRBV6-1	CASKLGPLYDEQYF
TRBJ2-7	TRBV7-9	CASSSLWEGRYEQYF
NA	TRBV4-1	CASSRDTSKPYEQYF
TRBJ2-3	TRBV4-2	CASSQGMAGGATDTQYF
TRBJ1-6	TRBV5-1	CASSLGTDSRSYNSPLHF
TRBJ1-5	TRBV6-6	CASNMGGNQPQHF
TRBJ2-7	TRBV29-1	CSVAGDSSAEQYF
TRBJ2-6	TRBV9	CASSVVSYSTTSGANVLTF
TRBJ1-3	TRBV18	CASSPSDRAGNTIYF
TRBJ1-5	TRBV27	CASSSDGIGAQPQHF
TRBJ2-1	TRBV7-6	CASSFISGPGHEQFF
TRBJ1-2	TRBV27	CASSLLRGLDYGYTF
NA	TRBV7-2	CASSREGGRGYEQYF